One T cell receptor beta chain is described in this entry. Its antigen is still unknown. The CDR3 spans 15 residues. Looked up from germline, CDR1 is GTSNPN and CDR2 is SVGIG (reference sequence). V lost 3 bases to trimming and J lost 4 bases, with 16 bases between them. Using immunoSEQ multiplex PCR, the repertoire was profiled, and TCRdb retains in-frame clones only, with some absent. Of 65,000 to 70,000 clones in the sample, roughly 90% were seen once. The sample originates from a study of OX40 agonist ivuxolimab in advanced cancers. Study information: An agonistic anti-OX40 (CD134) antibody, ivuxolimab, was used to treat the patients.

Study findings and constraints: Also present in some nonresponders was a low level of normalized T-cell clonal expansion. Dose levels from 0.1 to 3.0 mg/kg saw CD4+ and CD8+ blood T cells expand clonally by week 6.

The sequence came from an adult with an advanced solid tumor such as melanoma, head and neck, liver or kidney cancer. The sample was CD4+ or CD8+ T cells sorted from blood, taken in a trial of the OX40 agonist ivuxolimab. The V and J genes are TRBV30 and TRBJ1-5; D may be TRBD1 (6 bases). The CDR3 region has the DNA TGTGCCTGGAGCCCCCGGGGGGGCTCAAATCAGCCCCAGCATTTT. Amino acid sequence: CAWSPRGGSNQPQHF.